This is a list of T cell receptor beta chains from one sample in a study of human T cells and chemical hapten exposure. TCRdb re-called the 5' RACE reads with MiXCR, one entry per CDR3 protein. The sample contains some 78,000 distinct CDR3 sequences, under 10% of which appear only once. These receptors originate from a male donor in good health. Each CDR3 is given with its conserved first and last residue. D genes are given only for firm matches. Clone size, where shown, is once, few, many, or a class for clones that have expanded.

J gene | clone size | D gene | V gene | CDR3 DNA | CDR3 protein
TRBJ2-7 | many | NA | TRBV20-1 | TGCAGTGCTCTTACACCGAAGAGCTCCTACGAGCAGTACTTC | CSALTPKSSYEQYF
TRBJ1-1 | NA | NA | TRBV29-1 | TGCAGCGTTGACAGAGATGAAGCTTTCTTT | CSVDRDEAFF
TRBJ2-2 | few | NA | TRBV2 | TGTGCCAGCGGTCGAGGGACCGGGGAGCTGTTTTTT | CASGRGTGELFF
TRBJ1-5 | NA | NA | TRBV9 | TGTGCCAGCAGCGTGGGGACCTCCAATCAGCCCCAGCATTTT | CASSVGTSNQPQHF
TRBJ2-2 | few | TRBD2 | TRBV7-9 | TGTGCCAGCAGCTACAGAGGACTAGCGGGAGGAGTAGGAACCGGGGAGCTGTTTTTT | CASSYRGLAGGVGTGELFF
TRBJ1-4 | many | TRBD1 | TRBV20-1 | TGCAGTGCCAACAGGGGGCAGGGTGAAAAACTGTTTTTT | CSANRGQGEKLFF
TRBJ2-5 | many | NA | TRBV6-4 | TGTGCCCACCCGGCAGGCGCCTTTCCCCAAGAGACCCAGTACTTC | CAHPAGAFPQETQYF
TRBJ2-1 | NA | TRBD2 | TRBV7-9 | TGTGCCAGCATCAGGACTAGCGGGAGCAGCTCCTACAATGAGCAGTTCTTC | CASIRTSGSSSYNEQFF
TRBJ2-3 | NA | NA | TRBV11-3 | TGTGCCAGCAGCTTGATCCCACGGACAGCTAGAAGCACAGATACGCAGTATTTT | CASSLIPRTARSTDTQYF
TRBJ1-1 | many | TRBD1 | TRBV7-8 | TGTGCCAGCAGCCCCCGGGACAGGGGTTCGAACACTGAAGCTTTCTTT | CASSPRDRGSNTEAFF
TRBJ2-5 | NA | NA | TRBV20-1 | TGCAGTGCTATGACGCAACAAGAGACCCAGTACTTC | CSAMTQQETQYF
TRBJ1-4 | many | TRBD1 | TRBV20-1 | TGCAGTGCTTTACAGGGGGCGGATGAAAAACTGTTTTTT | CSALQGADEKLFF
TRBJ2-1 | many | NA | TRBV18 | TGTGCCAGCTCACCATTACCCGGGACAACCTACGGTGAGCAGTTCTTC | CASSPLPGTTYGEQFF
TRBJ2-3 | few | TRBD1 | TRBV15 | TGTGCCACCAGCGACAGGGGAAACACAGATACGCAGTATTTT | CATSDRGNTDTQYF
TRBJ2-7 | NA | TRBD2 | TRBV4-2 | TGTGCCAGCAGCCAAGGGACTAGCGCTTCCTACGAGCAGTACTTC | CASSQGTSASYEQYF
TRBJ2-3 | many | NA | TRBV12-3/TRBV12-4 | TGTGCCAGCAGGACCGGGACTCCCGATACGCAGTATTTT | CASRTGTPDTQYF
TRBJ1-2 | few | NA | TRBV6-5 | TGTGCCAGCAGTCCCCGGGCTTCCGGCTGGATCACCTTC | CASSPRASGWITF
TRBJ2-7 | many | NA | TRBV20-1 | TGCAGTGCTACTCGTGGTTCCTCCCGCTACGAGCAGTACTTC | CSATRGSSRYEQYF